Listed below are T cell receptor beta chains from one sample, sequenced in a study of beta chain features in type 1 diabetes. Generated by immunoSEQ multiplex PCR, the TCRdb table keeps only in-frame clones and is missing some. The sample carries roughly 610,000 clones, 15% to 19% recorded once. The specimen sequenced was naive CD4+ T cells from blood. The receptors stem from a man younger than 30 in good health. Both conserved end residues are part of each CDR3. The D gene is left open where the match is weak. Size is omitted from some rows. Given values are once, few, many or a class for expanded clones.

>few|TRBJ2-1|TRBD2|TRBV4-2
TGTGCCAGCAGCCAAGATCCGAGGCTAGCGGGAAAAGATGAGCAGTTCTTC
CASSQDPRLAGKDEQFF
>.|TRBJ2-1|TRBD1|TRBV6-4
TGTGCCAGCAGTGCCGGGACAGGGTGGGTAGATGAGCAGTTCTTC
CASSAGTGWVDEQFF
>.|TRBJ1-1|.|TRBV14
TGTGCCAGCAGCCGACTGGGAGGGGAGGACACTGAAGCTTTCTTT
CASSRLGGEDTEAFF
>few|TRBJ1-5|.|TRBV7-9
TGTGCCAGCAGCTTTGTGGGGACCAATCAGCCCCAGCATTTT
CASSFVGTNQPQHF
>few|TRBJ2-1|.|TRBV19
TGTGCCAGTAGTACCACAGGGCTGGGTGAGCAGTTCTTC
CASSTTGLGEQFF
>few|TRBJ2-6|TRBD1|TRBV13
TGTGCCAGCAGCCAGACTTGGACAGGGGTTGTACGAAGCGCTGGGGCCAACGTCCTGACTTTC
CASSQTWTGVVRSAGANVLTF
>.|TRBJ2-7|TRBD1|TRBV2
TGTGCCAGCAGTGTTAGGACAGGGGGGCACGAGCAGTACTTC
CASSVRTGGHEQYF
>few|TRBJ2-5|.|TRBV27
TGTGCCAGCCGCCTTTATACCCTCGGGACACAAAGTGGGGAGACCCAGTACTTC
CASRLYTLGTQSGETQYF
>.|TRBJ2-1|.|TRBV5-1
TGCGCCAGCAGCTTGGGGCTAGGATCATACAATGAGCAGTTCTTC
CASSLGLGSYNEQFF
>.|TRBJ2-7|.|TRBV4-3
TGCGCCAGCAGCCAAGGGGGATCAGGGAACGAGCAGTACTTC
CASSQGGSGNEQYF
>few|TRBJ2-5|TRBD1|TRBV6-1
TGTGCCAGCAGGGGACAGGGGGCGGAGACCCAGTACTTC
CASRGQGAETQYF
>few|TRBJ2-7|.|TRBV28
TGTGCCAGCAGTTTATCGAATTACGAGCAGTACTTC
CASSLSNYEQYF
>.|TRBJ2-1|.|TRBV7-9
TGTGCCAGCAGCCCGTATCGGGGGCGCGCCTACAATGAGCAGTTCTTC
CASSPYRGRAYNEQFF
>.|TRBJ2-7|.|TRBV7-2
TGTGCCAGCAGCTTAATGGCAGGCGGGTCCTACGAGCAGTACTTC
CASSLMAGGSYEQYF
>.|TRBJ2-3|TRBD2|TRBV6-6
TGTGCCAGCAGTCGCAGCGGGGGGGCCGGCACAGATACGCAGTATTTT
CASSRSGGAGTDTQYF
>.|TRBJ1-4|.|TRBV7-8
TGTGCCAGCAGCCCTTTTCCGTCGAGGGTGGAAAAACTGTTTTTT
CASSPFPSRVEKLFF
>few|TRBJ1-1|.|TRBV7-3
TGTGCCAGCAGCTCAAGTAGGGTGGACACTGAAGCTTTCTTT
CASSSSRVDTEAFF
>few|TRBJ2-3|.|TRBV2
TGTGCCAGCAGTGAATCGGGGCGAGTTGGAGATACGCAGTATTTT
CASSESGRVGDTQYF
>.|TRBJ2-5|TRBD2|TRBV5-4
TGTGCCAGCGCCACGGGGGGACGAGAGACCCAGTACTTC
CASATGGRETQYF
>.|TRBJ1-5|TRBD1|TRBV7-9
TGTGCCAGCAGCCAGGAGGGAAGGGGGCATCAGCCCCAGCATTTT
CASSQEGRGHQPQHF
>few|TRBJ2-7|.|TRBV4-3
TGCGCCAGCAGCCAAGAATGGATCTCCTACGAGCAGTACTTC
CASSQEWISYEQYF
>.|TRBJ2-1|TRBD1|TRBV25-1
TGTGCCAGCAGTGTCGACAGGGCCTCCTACAATGAGCAGTTCTTC
CASSVDRASYNEQFF
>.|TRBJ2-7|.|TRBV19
TGTGCCAGTAGGGCGGCATTCTCCTACGAGCAGTACTTC
CASRAAFSYEQYF
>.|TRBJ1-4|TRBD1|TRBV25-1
TGTGCCAGCAGTGCAGGGGGGCGGGCTACTAATGAAAAACTGTTTTTT
CASSAGGRATNEKLFF
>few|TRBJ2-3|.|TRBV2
TGTGCCAGCAGTGCACATACGCAGTATTTT
CASSAHTQYF
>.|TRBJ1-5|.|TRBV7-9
TGTGCCAGCAGCCCCTATAGCAATCAGCCCCAGCATTTT
CASSPYSNQPQHF
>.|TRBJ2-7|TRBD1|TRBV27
TGTGCCAGCGCCCTTGGGGGACAGGGGTCCGCGCAGTACTTC
CASALGGQGSAQYF
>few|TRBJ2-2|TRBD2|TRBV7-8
TGTGCCAGCAGCTCCCGTGGACTAGCGGCAACCGGGGAGCTGTTTTTT
CASSSRGLAATGELFF
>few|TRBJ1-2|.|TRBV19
TGTGCCAGTAGTATTGACAAATACTCCACCTTC
CASSIDKYSTF
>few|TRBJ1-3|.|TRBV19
TGTGCCAGTAATAATCGGGGAAACACCATATATTTT
CASNNRGNTIYF
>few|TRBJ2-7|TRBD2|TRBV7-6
TGTGCCAGCAGCGGCCCGGGACTAGCTTTCGAGCAGTACTTC
CASSGPGLAFEQYF
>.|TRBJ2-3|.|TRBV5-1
TGCGCCAGCAGTTACCGCACAGATACGCAGTATTTT
CASSYRTDTQYF
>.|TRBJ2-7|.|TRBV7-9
TGTGCCAGCAGCCCCCAGAGGGCCCTCTTCTACGAGCAGTACTTC
CASSPQRALFYEQYF
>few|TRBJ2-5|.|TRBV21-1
TGTGCCAGCAGCAATTCGTCGCGAGAGACCCAGTACTTC
CASSNSSRETQYF
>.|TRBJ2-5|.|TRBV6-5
TGTGCCAGCCCCGCGCAGGGGAGGCAAGAGACCCAGTACTTC
CASPAQGRQETQYF
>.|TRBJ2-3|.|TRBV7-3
TGTGCCAGCAGCTTCCGGCCCAACACAGATACGCAGTATTTT
CASSFRPNTDTQYF
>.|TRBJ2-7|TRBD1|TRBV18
TGTGCCAGCTCGGGACAGGGGCCTTCAAGCTCCTACGAGCAGTACTTC
CASSGQGPSSSYEQYF
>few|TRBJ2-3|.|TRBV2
TGTGCCAGCCGGACAGAGATCACAGATACGCAGTATTTT
CASRTEITDTQYF
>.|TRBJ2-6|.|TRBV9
TGTGCCAGCAGCGTAGCAAGGGGTCTCCGCAACGTCCTGACTTTC
CASSVARGLRNVLTF
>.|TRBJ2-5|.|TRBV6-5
TGTGCCACCCGGAAGGGGAAAGAGACCCAGTACTTC
CATRKGKETQYF